This T cell receptor (beta chain) came from a study of blood T cell repertoires in COVID-19. On the study more broadly: Both acute and convalescent COVID-19 samples were obtained from the United States, Italy and Spain. PBMCs, B-cell-depleted T cells, or T cells were the source of the cDNA or gDNA that made up the material.

In the study's own analysis: Using reference gene primer amplification, nucleated cell counts were estimated. Produced via immunoSEQ multiplex PCR; TCRdb's table is partial and in-frame only. For V, J and clone size, that table is used; D and trimming come from the DNA. The table lists 150,000 to 200,000 clones, over 65% of them singletons. This clonotype was sampled from a man between 60 and 75 years old with acute or convalescent COVID-19. Sequencing was carried out using peripheral blood.

The CDR3 coding sequence is TGTGCTAGTGGGACATTACCTAACACTGAAGCTTTCTTT. This translates into CASGTLPNTEAFF. The chain couples TRBV12-5 to TRBJ1-1; D remains ambiguous. The length of the CDR3 is 13 residues. Germline assignment: CDR1 LGHNT and CDR2 FRNRAP. The germline V and J ends were trimmed by 6 bases and 2 bases, with 10 bases remaining between them.